The clone carrying this T cell receptor (beta chain) was recorded at least ten times. The antigen remains unidentified. The read ends 3 residues shy of where the CDR3 ends; the end is completed using the germline J gene. This sample was included in a study of T cell clonality in common variable immunodeficiency. General study findings and limits: The cause of increased CVID clonality remains unclear without subpopulation sequencing.

V lost 5 bases to trimming and J lost 4 bases; unmatched junction nucleotides: 1. The CDR3 runs to 12 residues. From germline, CDR1 is SGHRS and CDR2 YFSETQ. The protocol was immunoSEQ multiplex PCR, while the TCRdb copy is restricted to in-frame clones and leaves out a portion. Captured here are 80,000 or so clones, none seen once; the top ten comprise about 0.8%. The chain recombines TRBV5-1 with TRBJ1-2; 8 bases fit TRBD1. The sample taken for sequencing was peripheral blood mononuclear cells. This clonotype originated in a person aged 18-70 years in good health. The CDR3 is CASRGTGYGYTF. Partial CDR3 DNA: TGCGCCAGCAGGGGGACAGGCTATGGC.